This T cell receptor beta chain was sequenced in a study of cytomegalovirus exposure and HLA in healthy donors. V was pared by 7 bases and J by 5 bases, with 8 bases of the junction left unmatched. This CDR3 region has 15 residues. The germline V gene encodes CDR1 LNHDA and CDR2 SQIVND (reference sequence). Sequencing was performed with immunoSEQ multiplex PCR; in TCRdb, only in-frame clones are kept and a portion is missing. Of approximately 200,000 clones in the sample, about 93% are singletons; the top ten hold approximately 1%. The receptor was isolated from a woman between 18 and 30 years old in good health and CMV-seronegative. The specimen sequenced was PBMCs. This chain uses TRBV19 with TRBJ2-2, with 9 bases that match TRBD2. As DNA, the CDR3 is TGTGCCAGTAAGGTAGCGGGAGAGTATACCGGGGAGCTGTTTTTT. This codes for CASKVAGEYTGELFF.